This is a list of T cell receptor beta chains from one sample in a study of identical twins. Each CDR3 protein is one row after TCRdb ran MiXCR on the 5' RACE reads. The sample has around 500,000 distinct CDR3 sequences; 14% are singletons. These same records also appear under a second study, on yellow fever vaccine responses in identical twins.

Sequencing was performed on CD4+ T cells sorted from blood. The receptor set was obtained from a woman aged 18-29 years in good health. Both conserved end residues are part of each CDR3. D genes are given only for firm matches. Size is omitted from some rows. Given values are once, few, many or a class for expanded clones.

length	D	J	size	V	DNA	CDR3
13	.	TRBJ2-5	few	TRBV29-1	TGCAGCGTTGCCCGACAGGATAGGGAGACCCAGTACTTC	CSVARQDRETQYF
14	.	TRBJ2-2	.	TRBV18	TGTGCCAGCTCACCGCTACAGAACACCGGGGAGCTGTTTTTT	CASSPLQNTGELFF
12	.	TRBJ2-1	few	TRBV6-2/TRBV6-3	TGTGCCAGCAGTCATCCCTGGGATGAGCAGTTCTTC	CASSHPWDEQFF
13	TRBD1	TRBJ2-3	.	TRBV10-3	TGTGCCATCAGTGGGGACAGGGAGGATACGCAGTATTTT	CAISGDREDTQYF
13	.	TRBJ1-2	few	TRBV12-3/TRBV12-4	TGTGCCAGCAGTTTGTTCCGGGGCGATGGCTACACCTTC	CASSLFRGDGYTF
16	.	TRBJ2-2	.	TRBV5-1	TGCGCCAGCAGCTTGGAGACAAAAACGAACACCGGGGAGCTGTTTTTT	CASSLETKTNTGELFF
15	TRBD1	TRBJ2-1	.	TRBV28	TGTGCCAGCAGTTCCCCGGGACAGGGGGCCGATGAGCAGTTCTTC	CASSSPGQGADEQFF
14	.	TRBJ2-3	.	TRBV6-5	TGTGCCAGCAGTTACTCGGCCTTCACAGATACGCAGTATTTT	CASSYSAFTDTQYF
17	TRBD2	TRBJ2-3	few	TRBV7-6	TGTGCCAGCAGCGATCCCGGGACTAGAAGTGTCGGAGATACGCAGTATTTT	CASSDPGTRSVGDTQYF
14	.	TRBJ2-1	few	TRBV5-1	TGCGCCAGCAGCTTGGGCCAATTATACAATGAGCAGTTCTTC	CASSLGQLYNEQFF
16	.	TRBJ2-1	few	TRBV27	TGTGCCAGCAGTTTAATCGGAGGGACGGCGTACAATGAGCAGTTCTTC	CASSLIGGTAYNEQFF
16	TRBD2	TRBJ2-1	.	TRBV27	TGTGCCAGCAGTTCCCTCGGACTAGCGCCAGAAAATGAGCAGTTCTTC	CASSSLGLAPENEQFF
16	TRBD2	TRBJ2-2	few	TRBV2	TGTGCCAGCAGCGCCCTAGCGGGGGGCCTCACCGGGGAGCTGTTTTTT	CASSALAGGLTGELFF
15	TRBD2	TRBJ2-1	many	TRBV29-1	TGCAGCGTTTGCCTTCTAGCGGGGGGGGGCAATGAGCAGTTCTTC	CSVCLLAGGGNEQFF
14	.	TRBJ2-2	.	TRBV7-8	TGTGCCAGCAGCTCCCGGGGCCGGGGCGGGGAGCTGTTTTTT	CASSSRGRGGELFF
12	.	TRBJ2-3	few	TRBV7-2	TGTGCCAGCACCGATCCACGTGGTACGCAGTATTTT	CASTDPRGTQYF
12	.	TRBJ2-7	few	TRBV10-3	TGTGCCATCACCGCGGGAACTAACGAGCAGTACTTC	CAITAGTNEQYF
15	.	TRBJ2-2	many	TRBV7-8	TGTGCCAGCAGCACACGATCCGCGGGCACCGGGGAGCTGTTTTTT	CASSTRSAGTGELFF
16	TRBD2	TRBJ2-7	.	TRBV10-3	TGTGCCATCCGAACGCCCAGCGGGAGGTTCTCCTACGAGCAGTACTTC	CAIRTPSGRFSYEQYF
17	TRBD1	TRBJ2-5	.	TRBV20-1	TGCAGTGCTAGAGACCCGGACAGGGGGCGATTACAAGAGACCCAGTACTTC	CSARDPDRGRLQETQYF
12	TRBD2	TRBJ2-3	many	TRBV20-1	TGCAGTGTCGGGGGGGGCACAGATACGCAGTATTTT	CSVGGGTDTQYF
17	.	TRBJ2-2	few	TRBV7-9	TGTGCCAGCAGTTCTCGTGGGCAGATCGCGAACACCGGGGAGCTGTTTTTT	CASSSRGQIANTGELFF
15	.	TRBJ2-3	.	TRBV4-1	TGCGCCAGCAGCCAAGAAATGCAGCAATCCGGTACGCAGTATTTT	CASSQEMQQSGTQYF
15	TRBD1	TRBJ2-2	.	TRBV27	TGTGCCAGCAGTGAGGGACAGTTGAACACCGGGGAGCTGTTTTTT	CASSEGQLNTGELFF
17	TRBD1	TRBJ1-4	.	TRBV10-3	TGTGCCATCAGTGAAAGGGACAGGGGGCTCGGTGAAGAAAAACTGTTTTTT	CAISERDRGLGEEKLFF
15	.	TRBJ1-1	few	TRBV11-2	TGTGCCAGCAGCTTCCAAGCTACCCCGAACACTGAAGCTTTCTTT	CASSFQATPNTEAFF
13	.	TRBJ2-2	.	TRBV25-1	TGTGCCAGCAGTGAACTCTTCACCGGGGAGCTGTTTTTT	CASSELFTGELFF
14	.	TRBJ2-5	few	TRBV13	TGTGCCAGCAGCTTGAAACTAGTAGTTGAGACCCAGTACTTC	CASSLKLVVETQYF
15	TRBD2	TRBJ2-2	few	TRBV6-1	TGTGCCAGCATCTCCGGGGGGGGTGACACCGGGGAGCTGTTTTTT	CASISGGGDTGELFF
17	TRBD2	TRBJ2-1	few	TRBV9	TGTGCCAGCAGCGTAGCCGGGACTAGCGGGGGGGGCAATGAGCAGTTCTTC	CASSVAGTSGGGNEQFF
14	TRBD1	TRBJ2-7	.	TRBV27	TGTGCCAGCAGTTCCGGGACAGAAGCCTACGAGCAGTACTTC	CASSSGTEAYEQYF
16	.	TRBJ2-5	.	TRBV28	TGTGCCAGCAGTCCAACACACCCGGGATTCCAAGAGACCCAGTACTTC	CASSPTHPGFQETQYF